This T cell receptor (beta chain) was recorded in a study of cytotoxic CD8 clonotypes in ibrutinib-treated CLL. Study information: Response sampling took place at median roughly twelve months of treatment, range 6 to 36.

The source of around 1.8 micrograms of genomic DNA for TCR beta libraries was cryopreserved PBMCs. Clones were read by immunoSEQ multiplex PCR, and TCRdb kept only the in-frame ones, dropping some. The data show 250,000 to 350,000 clones, with 60% to 80% seen just once and around 6% held by the top ten. Study observations and caveats: Clonality (at baseline) was higher than in age-matched healthy donors and tracked circulating CD8+ T-cell counts.

Comment on this clone: The antigen is unknown.

The receptor's source is a human donor with chronic lymphocytic leukemia. The starting material was PBMCs, obtained at disease progression, from a patient treated with ibrutinib.

CDR3 protein: CAISAATNEKLFF. CDR3 nucleotide sequence: TGTGCCATCAGTGCTGCAACTAATGAAAAACTGTTTTTT. The chain employs TRBV10-3 and TRBJ1-4; D gene ambiguous. V was pared by 4 bases and J by 0 bases, with 3 bases between. The CDR3 loop spans 13 amino acids. Germline CDR1 is ENHRY and CDR2 is SYGVKD.